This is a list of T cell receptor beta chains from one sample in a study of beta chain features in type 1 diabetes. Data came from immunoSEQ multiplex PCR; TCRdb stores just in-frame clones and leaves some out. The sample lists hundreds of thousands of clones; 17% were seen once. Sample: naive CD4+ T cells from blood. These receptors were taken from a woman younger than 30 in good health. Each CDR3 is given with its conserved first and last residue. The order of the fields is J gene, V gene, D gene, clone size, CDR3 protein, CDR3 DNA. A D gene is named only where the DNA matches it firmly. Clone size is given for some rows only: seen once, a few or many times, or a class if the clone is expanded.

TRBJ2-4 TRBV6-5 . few CASSPSLGAKNIQYF TGTGCCAGCAGCCCCTCGTTGGGAGCCAAAAACATTCAGTACTTC
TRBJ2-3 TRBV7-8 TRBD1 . CASSQEPGQGATDTQYF TGTGCCAGCAGCCAAGAACCCGGACAGGGGGCCACAGATACGCAGTATTTT
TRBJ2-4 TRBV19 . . CASSTAEGNIQYF TGTGCCAGTAGTACAGCCGAGGGAAACATTCAGTACTTC
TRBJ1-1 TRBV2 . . CASSEVLENTEAFF TGTGCCAGCAGTGAAGTTTTAGAAAACACTGAAGCTTTCTTT
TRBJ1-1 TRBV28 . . CASSQDRTEAFF TGTGCCAGCAGTCAAGACCGGACTGAAGCTTTCTTT
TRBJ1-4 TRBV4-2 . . CASSHHSGGGNEKLFF TGTGCCAGCAGCCACCACAGCGGGGGTGGGAATGAAAAACTGTTTTTT
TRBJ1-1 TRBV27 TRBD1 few CASSSHRDREAFF TGTGCCAGCAGTAGCCACCGGGACAGAGAAGCTTTCTTT
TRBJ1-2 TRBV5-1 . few CASSFLAPGLLSEGYGYTF TGCGCCAGCAGCTTCTTGGCCCCCGGGCTCCTATCCGAGGGCTATGGCTACACCTTC
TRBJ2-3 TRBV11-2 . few CASSFQYFTDTQYF TGTGCCAGCAGCTTCCAATACTTCACAGATACGCAGTATTTT
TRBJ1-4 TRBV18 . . CASSPGVDEKLFF TGTGCCAGCTCACCAGGGGTCGATGAAAAACTGTTTTTT
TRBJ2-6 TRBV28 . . CASSLNRISSGANVLTF TGTGCCAGCAGTTTAAACAGGATTAGCTCTGGGGCCAACGTCCTGACTTTC
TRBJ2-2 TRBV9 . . CASSVANLRPDTGELFF TGTGCCAGCAGCGTAGCAAATCTGAGGCCTGACACCGGGGAGCTGTTTTTT
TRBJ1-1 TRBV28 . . CASSKLETVRGTEAFF TGTGCCAGCAGTAAACTCGAAACAGTGCGTGGCACTGAAGCTTTCTTT
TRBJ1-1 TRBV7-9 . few CASSLSRGGTEAFF TGTGCCAGCAGCTTGTCTCGGGGCGGCACTGAAGCTTTCTTT
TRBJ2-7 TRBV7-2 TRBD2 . CASSLETAGGRRQYF TGTGCCAGCAGCTTAGAGACAGCGGGAGGGCGAAGGCAGTACTTC
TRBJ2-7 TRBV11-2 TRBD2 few CASSPPGLAVYEQYF TGTGCCAGCAGCCCGCCGGGACTAGCGGTCTACGAGCAGTACTTC
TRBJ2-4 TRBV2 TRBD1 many CASRGQGLAKNIQYF TGTGCCAGCAGGGGACAGGGACTTGCCAAAAACATTCAGTACTTC
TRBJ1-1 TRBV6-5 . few CASSYSGRQGVTEAFF TGTGCCAGCAGTTACTCGGGACGGCAGGGAGTGACTGAAGCTTTCTTT